A selection of T cell receptor beta chains follows, all from one sample in a study of shared clonotypes between healthy human individuals. Profiling relied on immunoSEQ multiplex PCR, and the TCRdb table lists in-frame clones only, not all of them. The data contain approximately 1.1 million clones, about four fifths of them singletons. Sequences were obtained from memory CD4+ T cells from PBMCs. These receptors were taken from a man between 18 and 35 years old in good health. Some clones in this sample may be carry-over from other donors' samples. Both conserved end residues are part of each CDR3. A D gene is named only where the DNA matches it firmly. Expanded clones get a size class; other rows say once, few or many, or leave the size out.

V gene	J gene	D gene	clone size	CDR3 protein	CDR3 DNA
TRBV10-3	TRBJ2-3	.	.	CAISEGARGGSDTQYF	TGTGCCATCAGTGAAGGGGCCAGGGGAGGATCGGATACGCAGTATTTT
TRBV9	TRBJ1-1	.	.	CASSVIKPAEPIF	TGTGCCAGCAGCGTAATAAAGCCCGCCGAGCCGATCTTT
TRBV6-4	TRBJ1-1	.	.	CASSSTRNTEAFF	TGTGCCAGCAGTAGCACAAGGAACACTGAAGCTTTCTTT
TRBV19	TRBJ2-7	.	.	CASSIGHEQYF	TGTGCCAGTAGTATAGGACACGAGCAGTACTTC
TRBV28	TRBJ2-7	.	.	CASTGTYEQYF	TGTGCCAGCACGGGAACCTACGAGCAGTACTTC
TRBV4-2	TRBJ2-7	TRBD2	.	CASSEGSGASYEQYF	TGTGCCAGCAGCGAGGGTAGCGGGGCCTCCTACGAGCAGTACTTC
TRBV7-3	TRBJ2-3	.	.	CASSLTATSTDTQYF	TGTGCCAGCAGCCTGACTGCCACTAGCACAGATACGCAGTATTTT
TRBV5-1	TRBJ2-2	TRBD1	.	CASSARDRVTGELFF	TGCGCCAGCAGCGCCCGGGACAGAGTCACCGGGGAGCTGTTTTTT
TRBV11-2	TRBJ2-2	.	.	CASSLSQTNTGELFF	TGTGCCAGCAGCTTATCGCAGACGAACACCGGGGAGCTGTTTTTT
TRBV5-1	TRBJ2-7	.	.	CASSLGPGTGYEQYF	TGCGCCAGCAGCTTGGGACCCGGGACGGGCTACGAGCAGTACTTC
TRBV11-2	TRBJ2-7	TRBD1	.	CASSLGTGDGRSYEQYF	TGTGCCAGCAGCTTAGGGACAGGGGATGGACGCTCCTACGAGCAGTACTTC
TRBV25-1	TRBJ1-4	.	.	CASSAKIGLSEKLFF	TGTGCCAGCAGTGCTAAGATTGGCCTTTCGGAAAAACTGTTTTTT
TRBV7-2	TRBJ2-1	.	.	CASSLGQGLGNNEQFF	TGTGCCAGCAGCTTAGGGCAGGGACTCGGGAACAATGAGCAGTTCTTC
TRBV5-1	TRBJ2-5	.	.	CASSPGSGETQYF	TGCGCCAGCAGTCCAGGGTCTGGAGAGACCCAGTACTTC
TRBV7-2	TRBJ1-5	.	.	CASSTGTLSDQPQHF	TGTGCCAGCAGCACCGGGACATTAAGCGATCAGCCCCAGCATTTT
TRBV27	TRBJ1-4	TRBD1	.	CASSMRDSRSTNEKLFF	TGTGCCAGCAGCATGCGGGACAGCCGGTCAACTAATGAAAAACTGTTTTTT
TRBV5-1	TRBJ1-5	.	once	CASSFGHGDSNQPQHF	TGCGCCAGCAGCTTCGGTCACGGAGATAGCAATCAGCCCCAGCATTTT
TRBV18	TRBJ1-1	.	.	CASSPPGGAEAFF	TGTGCCAGCTCACCACCGGGGGGGGCTGAAGCTTTCTTT
TRBV18	TRBJ1-5	.	once	CASSQSDSHSNQPQHF	TGTGCCAGCTCTCAGAGTGACAGCCATAGCAATCAGCCCCAGCATTTT
TRBV30	TRBJ2-3	TRBD2	.	CAWNPRLAGTDTQYF	TGTGCCTGGAACCCCCGTCTAGCGGGTACAGATACGCAGTATTTT
TRBV6-1	TRBJ1-2	.	.	CASSGGQSNYGYTF	TGTGCCAGCAGTGGCGGACAGTCTAACTATGGCTACACCTTC
TRBV7-9	TRBJ2-1	.	.	CASSLLINEQFF	TGTGCCAGCAGCTTACTTATCAATGAGCAGTTCTTC
TRBV5-6	TRBJ1-3	TRBD1	.	CASTHRQGSSGNTIYF	TGTGCCAGCACCCATCGACAGGGAAGCTCTGGAAACACCATATATTTT
TRBV27	TRBJ1-1	.	.	CASSPVWGTEAFF	TGTGCCAGCAGCCCTGTCTGGGGCACTGAAGCTTTCTTT
TRBV30	TRBJ1-5	TRBD1	.	CAWTTGAGASNQPQHF	TGTGCCTGGACGACAGGGGCAGGGGCGAGCAATCAGCCCCAGCATTTT
TRBV5-1	TRBJ2-5	TRBD2	.	CASIGWREGRLGETQYF	TGCGCCAGTATCGGCTGGCGGGAGGGGAGGTTAGGAGAGACCCAGTACTTC
TRBV14	TRBJ2-3	TRBD2	.	CASSSLAATDTQYF	TGTGCCAGCAGCTCGCTAGCGGCCACAGATACGCAGTATTTT
TRBV29-1	TRBJ2-1	.	.	CSVTTGNEQFF	TGCAGCGTGACTACCGGAAATGAGCAGTTCTTC